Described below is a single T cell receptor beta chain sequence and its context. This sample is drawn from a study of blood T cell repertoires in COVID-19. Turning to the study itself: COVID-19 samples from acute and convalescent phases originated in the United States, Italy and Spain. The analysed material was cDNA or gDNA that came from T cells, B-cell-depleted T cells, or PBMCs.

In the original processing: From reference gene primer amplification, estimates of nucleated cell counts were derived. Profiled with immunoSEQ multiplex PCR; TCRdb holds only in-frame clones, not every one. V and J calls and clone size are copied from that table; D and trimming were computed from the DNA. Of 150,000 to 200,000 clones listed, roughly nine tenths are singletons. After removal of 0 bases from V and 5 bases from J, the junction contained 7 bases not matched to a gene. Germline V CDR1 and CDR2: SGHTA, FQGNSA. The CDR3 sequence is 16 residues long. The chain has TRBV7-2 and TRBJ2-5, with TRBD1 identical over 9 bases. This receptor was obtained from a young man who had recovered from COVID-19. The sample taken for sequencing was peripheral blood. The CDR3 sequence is CASSLARGQGGETQYF. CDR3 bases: TGTGCCAGCAGCTTAGCGAGGGGACAGGGAGGTGAGACCCAGTACTTC.